The present entry profiles one T cell receptor (beta chain) with its context. This sample was taken from a study of blood T cell repertoires in COVID-19. Background on the study: From the United States, Italy and Spain came samples of acute and convalescent COVID-19.

Germline CDR1 reads SQVTM; CDR2 reads ANQGSEA. The CDR3 is 17 amino acids. The trim removed 6 bases at V and 0 bases at J, leaving 11 bases unmatched. As originally analysed: It was from reference gene primer amplification that nucleated cell counts were estimated. Repertoires were generated with immunoSEQ multiplex PCR, while TCRdb's copy carries only in-frame clones and drops some. V and J calls and clone size are given by that table; D and trimming were obtained from the DNA. The sample has fewer than 250,000 clones; roughly 82% are singletons. This chain links TRBV29-1 with TRBJ1-4; 9 bases align to TRBD1. The specimen was peripheral blood. This clonotype was obtained from a woman between 70 and 85 years old with acute or convalescent COVID-19. CDR3 protein: CSVSGDRDIATNEKLFF. CDR3 bases: TGCAGCGTGAGTGGGGACAGGGATATTGCAACTAATGAAAAACTGTTTTTT.